This is a list of T cell receptor beta chains from one sample in a study of blood T cell repertoires in COVID-19. TCRdb keeps only in-frame clones here, not all; method: immunoSEQ multiplex PCR. The table includes approximately 160,000 clones, about 88% detected once. The material sequenced was peripheral blood. The receptors derive from a man in his 60s with active or convalescent COVID-19. The CDR3 runs from the conserved cysteine through the conserved F or W. D genes are given only for firm matches. Expanded clones are given a class, and other clones once, few, many or no size at all.

clone size | J gene | D gene | V gene | CDR3 protein | CDR3 DNA
. | TRBJ2-1 | TRBD2 | TRBV3-1/TRBV3-2 | CASSQASGLAPEQFF | TGTGCCAGCAGCCAAGCGTCGGGACTAGCACCCGAGCAGTTCTTC
. | TRBJ2-2 | TRBD2 | TRBV10-2 | CASSEGLAPTGELFF | TGCGCCAGCAGTGAGGGACTAGCGCCCACCGGGGAGCTGTTTTTT
. | TRBJ2-1 | . | TRBV6-1 | CASSERSHFRNEQFF | TGTGCCAGCAGTGAAAGGTCTCACTTCAGGAATGAGCAGTTCTTC
. | TRBJ1-1 | . | TRBV19 | CASSIRGEVIDFF | TGTGCCAGTAGTATAAGAGGGGAGGTGATAGATTTCTTT
. | TRBJ2-1 | TRBD2 | TRBV6-5 | CASTPGLAYNEQFF | TGTGCCAGCACCCCGGGACTAGCATACAATGAGCAGTTCTTC
. | TRBJ1-2 | . | TRBV2 | CASSEQKLYGYTF | TGTGCCAGCAGTGAGCAAAAACTCTATGGCTACACCTTC
. | TRBJ1-2 | TRBD1 | TRBV20-1 | CSLQGAGGYTF | TGCAGCTTACAGGGGGCGGGCGGCTACACCTTC
. | TRBJ1-1 | . | TRBV27 | CASSSISLTGNTEAFF | TGTGCCAGCAGTTCAATCTCGCTAACCGGGAATACTGAAGCTTTCTTT
. | TRBJ1-2 | . | TRBV6-2/TRBV6-3 | CASSYSRLGYTF | TGTGCCAGCAGTTATTCCCGGTTGGGCTACACCTTC
. | TRBJ1-4 | . | TRBV6-1 | CASSEAQGINEKLFF | TGTGCCAGCAGTGAAGCGCAGGGGATAAATGAAAAACTGTTTTTT
. | TRBJ1-4 | TRBD1 | TRBV29-1 | CSVTGTENEKLFF | TGCAGCGTGACCGGGACAGAGAATGAAAAACTGTTTTTT
. | TRBJ2-6 | TRBD2 | TRBV7-8 | CASSTGRGRANVLTF | TGTGCCAGCAGCACCGGGAGGGGCCGGGCCAACGTCCTGACTTTC
. | TRBJ1-3 | . | TRBV2 | CASNRGSGSGNTIYF | TGTGCCAGCAATAGGGGGTCTGGCTCTGGAAACACCATATATTTT
. | TRBJ2-5 | . | TRBV3-1/TRBV3-2 | CASSQDSRFVETQYF | TGTGCCAGCAGCCAAGATTCGAGGTTTGTGGAGACCCAGTACTTC
. | TRBJ1-2 | . | TRBV19 | CASSDQGLLYGYTF | TGTGCCAGTAGTGACCAGGGACTCCTCTATGGCTACACCTTC
once | TRBJ2-3 | TRBD1 | TRBV3-1/TRBV3-2 | CASSQGTGTSTDTQYF | TGTGCCAGCAGCCAGGGGACAGGGACTAGCACAGATACGCAGTATTTT
many | TRBJ1-3 | TRBD1 | TRBV6-5 | CASSAGTGFGNTIYF | TGTGCCAGCAGCGCCGGGACAGGGTTTGGAAACACCATATATTTT
. | TRBJ1-4 | TRBD1 | TRBV5-1 | CASSLDRGQGDEKLFF | TGCGCCAGCAGCTTGGATAGGGGACAGGGTGATGAAAAACTGTTTTTT
. | TRBJ1-2 | TRBD1 | TRBV27 | CASSLTGGIGYGYTF | TGTGCCAGCAGTTTGACAGGGGGGATTGGCTATGGCTACACCTTC
once | TRBJ2-5 | TRBD2 | TRBV5-1 | CASSAGLAGETQYF | TGCGCCAGCAGCGCGGGACTAGCGGGCGAGACCCAGTACTTC
once | TRBJ2-3 | . | TRBV5-6 | CASSQRSTDTQYF | TGTGCCAGCAGCCAGCGTAGCACAGATACGCAGTATTTT
. | TRBJ2-7 | TRBD2 | TRBV7-8 | CASSLLAGGSSYEQYF | TGTGCCAGCAGCTTACTGGCGGGAGGGTCCTCCTACGAGCAGTACTTC
. | TRBJ1-2 | TRBD1 | TRBV5-4 | CASSLPGQNYGYTF | TGTGCCAGCAGCTTGCCGGGACAGAACTATGGCTACACCTTC
once | TRBJ1-2 | TRBD1 | TRBV19 | CASSIEGTGSNYGYTF | TGTGCCAGTAGTATAGAGGGGACAGGGAGTAACTATGGCTACACCTTC
. | TRBJ1-5 | TRBD1 | TRBV5-1 | CASSLAGQGAGQPQHF | TGCGCCAGCAGCTTGGCAGGTCAGGGGGCCGGTCAGCCCCAGCATTTT
. | TRBJ1-1 | TRBD1 | TRBV5-1 | CASSLAGQGNTEAFF | TGCGCCAGCAGCTTGGCCGGACAGGGTAACACTGAAGCTTTCTTT
. | TRBJ2-3 | TRBD2 | TRBV5-1 | CASSTSLAGQTDTQYF | TGCGCCAGCAGCACATCACTAGCGGGGCAGACAGATACGCAGTATTTT
. | TRBJ1-2 | . | TRBV10-3 | CAISESNKAGNYGYTF | TGTGCCATCAGTGAGTCGAATAAGGCAGGGAACTATGGCTACACCTTC
. | TRBJ1-6 | . | TRBV7-2 | CASSLVGVFNSPLHF | TGTGCCAGCAGCTTAGTAGGGGTTTTTAATTCACCCCTCCACTTT
. | TRBJ1-1 | TRBD1 | TRBV7-9 | CASSQGGANTEAFF | TGTGCCAGCAGCCAAGGGGGCGCGAACACTGAAGCTTTCTTT
. | TRBJ2-3 | TRBD2 | TRBV10-2 | CASSDRGLGTDTQYF | TGCGCCAGCAGTGATCGTGGACTAGGCACAGATACGCAGTATTTT
. | TRBJ2-7 | TRBD2 | TRBV3-1/TRBV3-2 | CASSQEAGGPNEQYF | TGTGCCAGCAGCCAAGAGGCGGGAGGGCCTAACGAGCAGTACTTC
. | TRBJ1-2 | TRBD1 | TRBV6-5 | CASSFDRDNYGYTF | TGTGCCAGCAGTTTTGACAGGGACAACTATGGCTACACCTTC
. | TRBJ2-7 | TRBD1 | TRBV7-9 | CASSSRQGKGYEQYF | TGTGCCAGCAGCTCTAGACAGGGTAAAGGCTACGAGCAGTACTTC
. | TRBJ2-7 | . | TRBV5-6 | CASSLGLRDEQYF | TGTGCCAGCAGCTTGGGATTGAGGGACGAGCAGTACTTC
few | TRBJ1-4 | . | TRBV7-2 | CASSFPKQGNNEKLFF | TGTGCCAGCAGTTTCCCGAAACAGGGCAATAATGAAAAACTGTTTTTT
. | TRBJ1-3 | TRBD1 | TRBV7-2 | CASSDRGRGNTIYF | TGTGCCAGCAGCGACAGGGGCAGGGGAAACACCATATATTTT
. | TRBJ1-2 | TRBD1 | TRBV18 | CASSLGQGAYGYTF | TGTGCCAGCTCCCTCGGTCAGGGGGCCTATGGCTACACCTTC
. | TRBJ1-3 | . | TRBV14 | CASSLYSSGNTIYF | TGTGCCAGCAGCCTTTACAGCTCTGGAAACACCATATATTTT
. | TRBJ1-1 | TRBD1 | TRBV7-9 | CASSGTGVFMNTEAFF | TGTGCCAGCAGCGGGACAGGGGTTTTCATGAACACTGAAGCTTTCTTT
. | TRBJ2-7 | . | TRBV7-9 | CASSLTTGGGFYEQYF | TGTGCCAGCAGCCTAACGACAGGAGGAGGTTTCTACGAGCAGTACTTC